These 24 T cell receptor beta chains were sequenced from one sample in a study of T cells in women clearing cervical HPV infection. Data came from immunoSEQ multiplex PCR; TCRdb stores just in-frame clones and leaves some out. Its clone listing holds 45,000 to 55,000 clones. Sequencing was carried out using blood buffy coat. The receptors here all came from a woman aged 18-70 years with a cervical HPV16 infection that either progressed to CIN3+ or cleared (not recorded which).

CDR3 bases read: TGTGCCAGCCTTCCTAGCGGGGGGTCATCAGATACG. This translates into CASLPSGGSSDT. The entire CDR3 protein reads CASLPSGGSSDTQYF. This rearrangement joins TRBV5-4 to TRBJ2-3, with 11 bases matching TRBD2. The read stops 3 residues short of the end of the CDR3; the missing end is completed from the germline J gene. Germline V lookup: CDR1 SGHNT, CDR2 YYREEE (reference sequence). The CDR3 loop spans 15 amino acids. J gave up 4 bases and V 7 bases, and 8 bases lay outside the gene matches.

Concerning this clone: The observed sequence ends 3 residues before the CDR3 terminus, with the missing tail filled in from the germline J gene. V gene TRBV20-1 combines with J gene TRBJ2-3, with D possibly being TRBD2 (6 bases). The CDR3 totals 16 residues. Looked up from germline, CDR1 is DFQATT and CDR2 is SNEGSKA (reference sequence). The CDR3 spells CSARGSTSRSQETQYF. Partial CDR3 DNA: TGCAGTGCTAGAGGCTCGACTAGTAGATCCCAAGAGACG.

For this clone: The read ends 3 residues shy of where the CDR3 ends; the end is completed using the germline J gene. This chain joins TRBV11-2 and TRBJ2-5, with 8 positions matching TRBD1. Germline loops: CDR1 SGHAT, CDR2 FQNNGV. V gave up 8 bases and J gave up 6 bases; unmatched junction bases: 8. The CDR3 covers 13 residues. The CDR3 sequence is CASASDRGKTQYF. Partial CDR3 DNA: TGTGCCAGCGCCAGTGACAGGGGCAAGACC. The variable domain in full, with the rest retrieved from reference TRBV11-2 and TRBJ2-5, is EAGVAQSPRYKIIEKRQSVAFWCNPISGHATLYWYQQILGQGPKLLIQFQNNGVVDDSQLPKDRFSAERLKGVDSTLKIQPAKLEDSAVYLCASASDRGKTQYFGPGTRLLVL.

On this clone itself: The missing CDR3 end, 3 residues past where the read stops, is filled in from the germline J gene. The V gene is TRBV19, the J gene TRBJ1-6; TRBD1 aligns across 10 bases. The CDR3 totals 14 residues. Looked up from germline, CDR1 is LNHDA and CDR2 is SQIVND (reference sequence). V shed 6 bases and J 10 bases; nucleotides not matched to a gene: 6. The CDR3 bases that were read are TGTGCCAGTAGACAAGGACAGGGGGGATCACCC. Amino acids: CASRQGQGGSP. The CDR3, in full, reads CASRQGQGGSPLHF.

Regarding this clone: The CDR3 goes on 3 residues after the read ends, and that part is filled in from the germline J gene. This rearrangement joins TRBV19 to TRBJ2-3; the match to TRBD2 covers 7 bases. CDR1 is LNHDA and CDR2 is SQIVND in the germline V gene (reference sequence). The CDR3 has 15 residues. V gave up 6 bases and J gave up 6 bases; unmatched junction bases: 12. The sequenced CDR3 bases are TGTGCCAGTAGGTCGGGACTAACAAATGTTGATACG. It translates to CASRSGLTNVDT. The complete CDR3 sequence is CASRSGLTNVDTQYF.

As to this clone: The read comes to an end 3 residues before the CDR3 does, leaving the germline J gene to fill in the end. The V gene is TRBV2, the J gene TRBJ2-3; 10 nucleotides match TRBD1. The CDR3 spans 13 residues. CDR1 and CDR2 (germline): SNHLY, FYNNEI. The sequenced part of the CDR3 DNA is TGTGCCAGCACCGGACAGGGGGATCAGCCG. Its translation: CASTGQGDQP. The CDR3 as a whole reads CASTGQGDQPQYF.

Comments on this clone: The germline gene is not matched at one end of the junction; a read error may be the cause. The CDR3 goes on 3 residues after the read ends, and that part is filled in from the germline J gene. The same CDR3 also results from other DNA sequences found in this sample. This chain uses TRBV5-1 with TRBJ1-3, with D hard to call. The CDR3 sequence is 18 residues long. Looked up from germline, CDR1 is SGHRS and CDR2 is YFSETQ. The CDR3 loop is CASSLGVVIGGPGNTIYF. CDR3 DNA (partial): TGCGCCAGCAGCTTGGGGGTAGTTATTGGAGGGCCAGGAAACACA.

The CDR3 sequence: CASSFGTGRDGYTF. Partial CDR3 DNA: TGTGCCAGCAGCTTCGGGACAGGGCGGGATGGC. V and J are TRBV5-6 and TRBJ1-2, with TRBD1 matching over 9 bases. From the germline J gene comes the end of the CDR3, since the read stops 3 residues before it. CDR1 and CDR2 (germline): SGHDT, YYEEEE. The CDR3 runs to 14 residues. With 2 bases clipped from V and 6 bases from J, the junction kept 5 bases outside the gene matches.

Remarks on this clone: The read terminates 3 residues ahead of where the CDR3 ends, so the germline J gene completes it. The chain combines TRBV5-1 with TRBJ2-2, with TRBD1 matching 8 bases. Germline V gene sequence: CDR1 SGHRS, CDR2 YFSETQ. CDR3 length: 15 residues. The CDR3 loop is CASSAGQGFNEKLFF. The sequenced part of the CDR3 DNA is TGCGCCAGCAGCGCCGGACAGGGTTTTAATGAAAAG.

A note on this clone: The CDR3 end lies 3 residues beyond the end of the read and is filled in from the germline J gene. The V and J genes are TRBV2 and TRBJ2-1; TRBD2 matches at 10 bases. The CDR3 extends over 14 amino acids. In germline, CDR1 is SNHLY, CDR2 FYNNEI. The junction had 6 bases not matched to a gene; V was cut back by 4 bases and J by 9 bases. The CDR3 loop reads CASSGRVAGGEQFF. CDR3 DNA (partial): TGTGCCAGCAGTGGACGGGTAGCGGGGGGTGAG.

A note on this clone: Sequencing ends 3 residues short of the CDR3 end; the germline J gene provides the rest. The same CDR3 is also encoded by other DNA sequences in this sample. The genes are TRBV5-4 and TRBJ1-1; 8 nucleotides agree with TRBD1. Germline assignment: CDR1 SGHNT and CDR2 YYREEE (reference sequence). V shed 4 bases and J 5 bases; nucleotides not matched to a gene: 7. There are 14 residues in the CDR3. Here the CDR3 reads CASSPGGARTEAFF. The covered CDR3 bases are TGTGCCAGCAGCCCAGGGGGCGCGAGGACTGAA. The entire variable domain, with the rest obtained from reference TRBV5-4 and TRBJ1-1, is as follows: ETGVTQSPTHLIKTRGQQVTLRCSSQSGHNTVSWYQQALGQGPQFIFQYYREEENGRGNFPPRFSGLQFPNYSSELNVNALELDDSALYLCASSPGGARTEAFFGQGTRLTVV.

A word on this clone: The read stops 3 residues short of the end of the CDR3; the missing end is completed from the germline J gene. The chain employs TRBV10-3 and TRBJ1-4; 10 positions agree with TRBD1. From germline, CDR1 is ENHRY and CDR2 SYGVKD. This CDR3 is built from 18 residues. With V trimmed by 4 bases and J by 0 bases, 8 bases remained unmatched. CDR3 DNA, as far as it was read: TGTGCCATCAGTGCCAACCCCGGACAGGGGGCAACTAATGAAAAA. This translates into CAISANPGQGATNEK. The full CDR3 protein is CAISANPGQGATNEKLFF.

Details on this clone: The read ends 3 residues before the CDR3 terminus; that terminus is restored from the germline J gene. This chain connects TRBV5-1 to TRBJ2-2; TRBD1 agrees at 8 bases. This CDR3 is built from 15 residues. Germline values: CDR1 SGHRS, CDR2 YFSETQ. CDR3 DNA (partial): TGCGCCAGCAGCGAGGACAGGGTTGGTAATTCACCG. Its protein product is CASSEDRVGNSP. The full CDR3 protein is CASSEDRVGNSPLFF.

A remark on this clone: Coverage ceases 3 residues before the CDR3 finishes, and the germline J gene fills in the end. This sequence joins TRBV19 and TRBJ1-3; D may be TRBD1 (5 bases). Trimming left V 7 bases short and J 4 bases short, with 17 bases between. Germline V gene data show CDR1 as LNHDA and CDR2 as SQIVND (reference sequence). This CDR3 comprises 15 residues. CDR3 amino acids: CASTDSGTSGNTIYF. CDR3 DNA, as far as it was read: TGTGCCAGTACCGATTCCGGGACTTCAGGAAACACC. The full variable domain, in which reference TRBV19 and TRBJ1-3 provide the parts outside the CDR3, is DGGITQSPKYLFRKEGQNVTLSCEQNLNHDAMYWYRQDPGQGLRLIYYSQIVNDFQKGDIAEGYSVSREKKESFPLTVTSAQKNPTAFYLCASTDSGTSGNTIYFGEGSWLTVV.

Remarks on this clone: The CDR3 end lies 3 residues beyond the end of the read and is filled in from the germline J gene. The rearrangement uses TRBV5-1 and TRBJ2-2, with TRBD2 matching over 7 bases. The V and J ends lost 6 bases and 2 bases, in that order; junction bases with no gene match: 4. The CDR3 covers 14 residues. Per germline, CDR1 SGHRS and CDR2 YFSETQ. The covered CDR3 bases are TGCGCCAGCAACCCGGGGGGTAACACCGGGGAG. Amino acid sequence: CASNPGGNTGE. The CDR3 in its entirety is CASNPGGNTGELFF.

Worth noting for this clone: The CDR3 end lies 3 residues beyond the end of the read and is filled in from the germline J gene. The chain is built from TRBV5-1 and TRBJ2-5, with 7 bases matching TRBD1. V shed 0 bases, J shed 5 bases, and the junction held 7 bases outside the gene matches. Germline V gene data show CDR1 as SGHRS and CDR2 as YFSETQ. The CDR3 runs 15 residues. The sequenced part of the CDR3 DNA is TGCGCCAGCAGCTTGGACAGGGGTTGGGGGGAGACC. Protein product: CASSLDRGWGET. The entire CDR3 is CASSLDRGWGETQYF.

With respect to this clone: The sequenced fragment ends 3 residues before the CDR3 boundary, so the rest is inferred from the germline J gene. The J gene is TRBJ1-3, the V gene TRBV6-1; D remains ambiguous. The CDR3 has 16 residues. The germline V and J ends were trimmed by 4 bases and 2 bases, with 15 bases remaining between them. CDR1 is MNHNS and CDR2 is SASEGT in the germline V gene. The DNA read from the CDR3 is TGTGCCAGCAGTGCGAAGCCGGTGGCGGCTGGAAACACC. Translated: CASSAKPVAAGNT. The full CDR3 sequence reads CASSAKPVAAGNTIYF.

On this clone: Relative to the germline gene, one junction end is altered; a read error may explain this. The CDR3 is cut off 3 residues early in the read; its end comes from the germline J gene. The chain couples TRBV7-8 to TRBJ1-2; no definite D call. This CDR3 region has 13 residues. Germline assignment: CDR1 SGHVS and CDR2 FQNEAQ. CDR3 in amino acids: CASTGTSNYVYTF. The CDR3 DNA, read in part, is TGTGCCAGCACTGGCACCTCTAACTATGTC.

Incomplete CDR3 DNA: TGTGCCAGCTCTACCACCCCGGACAGGGGGCGCCTCTCTAATCAGCCC. This codes for CASSTTPDRGRLSNQP. The complete CDR3 protein is CASSTTPDRGRLSNQPQHF. This chain uses TRBV18 with TRBJ1-5; 11 bases fit TRBD1. Read coverage stops 3 residues before the CDR3 terminus; the germline J gene supplies the remainder. The V gene's germline CDR1 is KGHSH and CDR2 LQKENI. This CDR3 is built from 19 residues. After removal of 6 bases from V and 4 bases from J, the junction contained 17 bases not matched to a gene.

Concerning this clone itself: The read stops 3 residues short of the end of the CDR3; the missing end is completed from the germline J gene. The chain has TRBV2 and TRBJ2-2; the D gene is possibly TRBD1 (6 bases). The CDR3 consists of 15 residues. Germline lookup yields CDR1 SNHLY and CDR2 FYNNEI. This CDR3 reads CASSEDNRVGIKLFF. The DNA read from the CDR3 is TGTGCCAGCAGTGAAGATAACAGGGTCGGGATAAAG.

With regard to this clone: The missing CDR3 end, 3 residues past where the read stops, is filled in from the germline J gene. This chain links TRBV28 with TRBJ2-3; 8 positions match TRBD1. The CDR3 is made up of 15 amino acids. The V gene's germline CDR1 is MDHEN and CDR2 SYDVKM. V gave up 2 bases and J gave up 5 bases; unmatched junction bases: 6. CDR3 loop: CASSLPRGQGDTQYF. CDR3 bases read: TGTGCCAGCAGTTTACCCAGGGGGCAGGGAGATACG.

Details on this clone: Read coverage stops 3 residues before the CDR3 terminus; the germline J gene supplies the remainder. The rearrangement uses TRBV28 and TRBJ2-3; a weak D match, TRBD1 (6 bases). Looked up from germline, CDR1 is MDHEN and CDR2 is SYDVKM. Trimming cost V 6 bases and J 3 bases, with 10 bases left between them. CDR3 length: 13 residues. The CDR3 here is CASSPQGTDTQYF. CDR3 DNA (partial): TGTGCCAGCAGCCCCCAGGGGACAGATACG.

Concerning this clone itself: The sequence runs out 3 residues before the end of the CDR3; the remainder is reconstructed from the germline J gene. The V gene is TRBV7-9, the J gene TRBJ2-6; TRBD1 matches at 8 bases. The length of the CDR3 is 15 residues. Trimming removed 4 bases from V and 3 bases from J; junction bases left unmatched: 2. CDR1 is SEHNR, CDR2 FQNEAQ, per germline (reference sequence). The sequenced CDR3 bases are TGTGCCAGCAGCTCCGACAGGGGTGGGGCCAACGTC. It yields the protein CASSSDRGGANV. The whole CDR3 sequence reads CASSSDRGGANVLTF.

A word on this clone: The DNA ends 3 residues before the CDR3 does, and the rest of the CDR3 is filled in from the germline J gene. This sequence joins TRBV28 and TRBJ2-1, with D uncertain. Trimming took 5 bases from V and 7 from J, leaving 18 bases between them. CDR3 size: 15 residues. The V gene's germline CDR1 is MDHEN and CDR2 SYDVKM. Partial CDR3 DNA: TGTGCCAGCAGTCCGAGCCCTCCTCGTGAGAATGAG. Its translation: CASSPSPPRENE. The complete CDR3 reads CASSPSPPRENEQFF.